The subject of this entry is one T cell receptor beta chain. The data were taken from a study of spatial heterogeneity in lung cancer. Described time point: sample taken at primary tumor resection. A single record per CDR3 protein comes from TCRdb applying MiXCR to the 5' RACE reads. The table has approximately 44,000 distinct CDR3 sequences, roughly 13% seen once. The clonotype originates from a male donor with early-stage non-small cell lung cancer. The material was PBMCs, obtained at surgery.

DNA for the CDR3: TGTGCTAGTGGCCCGCCTACGGGCCCAAATCAGCCCCAGCATTTT. Translated, it gives CASGPPTGPNQPQHF. The chain has TRBV12-5 and TRBJ1-5; D is ambiguous. Germline values: CDR1 LGHNT, CDR2 FRNRAP. V lost 6 bases to trimming and J lost 4 bases, with 16 bases between them. The CDR3 extends over 15 amino acids. The whole variable domain, filled in from reference TRBV12-5 and TRBJ1-5, reads DARVTQTPRHKVTEMGQEVTMRCQPILGHNTVFWYRQTMMQGLELLAYFRNRAPLDDSGMPKDRFSAEMPDATLATLKIQPSEPRDSAVYFCASGPPTGPNQPQHFGDGTRLSIL.